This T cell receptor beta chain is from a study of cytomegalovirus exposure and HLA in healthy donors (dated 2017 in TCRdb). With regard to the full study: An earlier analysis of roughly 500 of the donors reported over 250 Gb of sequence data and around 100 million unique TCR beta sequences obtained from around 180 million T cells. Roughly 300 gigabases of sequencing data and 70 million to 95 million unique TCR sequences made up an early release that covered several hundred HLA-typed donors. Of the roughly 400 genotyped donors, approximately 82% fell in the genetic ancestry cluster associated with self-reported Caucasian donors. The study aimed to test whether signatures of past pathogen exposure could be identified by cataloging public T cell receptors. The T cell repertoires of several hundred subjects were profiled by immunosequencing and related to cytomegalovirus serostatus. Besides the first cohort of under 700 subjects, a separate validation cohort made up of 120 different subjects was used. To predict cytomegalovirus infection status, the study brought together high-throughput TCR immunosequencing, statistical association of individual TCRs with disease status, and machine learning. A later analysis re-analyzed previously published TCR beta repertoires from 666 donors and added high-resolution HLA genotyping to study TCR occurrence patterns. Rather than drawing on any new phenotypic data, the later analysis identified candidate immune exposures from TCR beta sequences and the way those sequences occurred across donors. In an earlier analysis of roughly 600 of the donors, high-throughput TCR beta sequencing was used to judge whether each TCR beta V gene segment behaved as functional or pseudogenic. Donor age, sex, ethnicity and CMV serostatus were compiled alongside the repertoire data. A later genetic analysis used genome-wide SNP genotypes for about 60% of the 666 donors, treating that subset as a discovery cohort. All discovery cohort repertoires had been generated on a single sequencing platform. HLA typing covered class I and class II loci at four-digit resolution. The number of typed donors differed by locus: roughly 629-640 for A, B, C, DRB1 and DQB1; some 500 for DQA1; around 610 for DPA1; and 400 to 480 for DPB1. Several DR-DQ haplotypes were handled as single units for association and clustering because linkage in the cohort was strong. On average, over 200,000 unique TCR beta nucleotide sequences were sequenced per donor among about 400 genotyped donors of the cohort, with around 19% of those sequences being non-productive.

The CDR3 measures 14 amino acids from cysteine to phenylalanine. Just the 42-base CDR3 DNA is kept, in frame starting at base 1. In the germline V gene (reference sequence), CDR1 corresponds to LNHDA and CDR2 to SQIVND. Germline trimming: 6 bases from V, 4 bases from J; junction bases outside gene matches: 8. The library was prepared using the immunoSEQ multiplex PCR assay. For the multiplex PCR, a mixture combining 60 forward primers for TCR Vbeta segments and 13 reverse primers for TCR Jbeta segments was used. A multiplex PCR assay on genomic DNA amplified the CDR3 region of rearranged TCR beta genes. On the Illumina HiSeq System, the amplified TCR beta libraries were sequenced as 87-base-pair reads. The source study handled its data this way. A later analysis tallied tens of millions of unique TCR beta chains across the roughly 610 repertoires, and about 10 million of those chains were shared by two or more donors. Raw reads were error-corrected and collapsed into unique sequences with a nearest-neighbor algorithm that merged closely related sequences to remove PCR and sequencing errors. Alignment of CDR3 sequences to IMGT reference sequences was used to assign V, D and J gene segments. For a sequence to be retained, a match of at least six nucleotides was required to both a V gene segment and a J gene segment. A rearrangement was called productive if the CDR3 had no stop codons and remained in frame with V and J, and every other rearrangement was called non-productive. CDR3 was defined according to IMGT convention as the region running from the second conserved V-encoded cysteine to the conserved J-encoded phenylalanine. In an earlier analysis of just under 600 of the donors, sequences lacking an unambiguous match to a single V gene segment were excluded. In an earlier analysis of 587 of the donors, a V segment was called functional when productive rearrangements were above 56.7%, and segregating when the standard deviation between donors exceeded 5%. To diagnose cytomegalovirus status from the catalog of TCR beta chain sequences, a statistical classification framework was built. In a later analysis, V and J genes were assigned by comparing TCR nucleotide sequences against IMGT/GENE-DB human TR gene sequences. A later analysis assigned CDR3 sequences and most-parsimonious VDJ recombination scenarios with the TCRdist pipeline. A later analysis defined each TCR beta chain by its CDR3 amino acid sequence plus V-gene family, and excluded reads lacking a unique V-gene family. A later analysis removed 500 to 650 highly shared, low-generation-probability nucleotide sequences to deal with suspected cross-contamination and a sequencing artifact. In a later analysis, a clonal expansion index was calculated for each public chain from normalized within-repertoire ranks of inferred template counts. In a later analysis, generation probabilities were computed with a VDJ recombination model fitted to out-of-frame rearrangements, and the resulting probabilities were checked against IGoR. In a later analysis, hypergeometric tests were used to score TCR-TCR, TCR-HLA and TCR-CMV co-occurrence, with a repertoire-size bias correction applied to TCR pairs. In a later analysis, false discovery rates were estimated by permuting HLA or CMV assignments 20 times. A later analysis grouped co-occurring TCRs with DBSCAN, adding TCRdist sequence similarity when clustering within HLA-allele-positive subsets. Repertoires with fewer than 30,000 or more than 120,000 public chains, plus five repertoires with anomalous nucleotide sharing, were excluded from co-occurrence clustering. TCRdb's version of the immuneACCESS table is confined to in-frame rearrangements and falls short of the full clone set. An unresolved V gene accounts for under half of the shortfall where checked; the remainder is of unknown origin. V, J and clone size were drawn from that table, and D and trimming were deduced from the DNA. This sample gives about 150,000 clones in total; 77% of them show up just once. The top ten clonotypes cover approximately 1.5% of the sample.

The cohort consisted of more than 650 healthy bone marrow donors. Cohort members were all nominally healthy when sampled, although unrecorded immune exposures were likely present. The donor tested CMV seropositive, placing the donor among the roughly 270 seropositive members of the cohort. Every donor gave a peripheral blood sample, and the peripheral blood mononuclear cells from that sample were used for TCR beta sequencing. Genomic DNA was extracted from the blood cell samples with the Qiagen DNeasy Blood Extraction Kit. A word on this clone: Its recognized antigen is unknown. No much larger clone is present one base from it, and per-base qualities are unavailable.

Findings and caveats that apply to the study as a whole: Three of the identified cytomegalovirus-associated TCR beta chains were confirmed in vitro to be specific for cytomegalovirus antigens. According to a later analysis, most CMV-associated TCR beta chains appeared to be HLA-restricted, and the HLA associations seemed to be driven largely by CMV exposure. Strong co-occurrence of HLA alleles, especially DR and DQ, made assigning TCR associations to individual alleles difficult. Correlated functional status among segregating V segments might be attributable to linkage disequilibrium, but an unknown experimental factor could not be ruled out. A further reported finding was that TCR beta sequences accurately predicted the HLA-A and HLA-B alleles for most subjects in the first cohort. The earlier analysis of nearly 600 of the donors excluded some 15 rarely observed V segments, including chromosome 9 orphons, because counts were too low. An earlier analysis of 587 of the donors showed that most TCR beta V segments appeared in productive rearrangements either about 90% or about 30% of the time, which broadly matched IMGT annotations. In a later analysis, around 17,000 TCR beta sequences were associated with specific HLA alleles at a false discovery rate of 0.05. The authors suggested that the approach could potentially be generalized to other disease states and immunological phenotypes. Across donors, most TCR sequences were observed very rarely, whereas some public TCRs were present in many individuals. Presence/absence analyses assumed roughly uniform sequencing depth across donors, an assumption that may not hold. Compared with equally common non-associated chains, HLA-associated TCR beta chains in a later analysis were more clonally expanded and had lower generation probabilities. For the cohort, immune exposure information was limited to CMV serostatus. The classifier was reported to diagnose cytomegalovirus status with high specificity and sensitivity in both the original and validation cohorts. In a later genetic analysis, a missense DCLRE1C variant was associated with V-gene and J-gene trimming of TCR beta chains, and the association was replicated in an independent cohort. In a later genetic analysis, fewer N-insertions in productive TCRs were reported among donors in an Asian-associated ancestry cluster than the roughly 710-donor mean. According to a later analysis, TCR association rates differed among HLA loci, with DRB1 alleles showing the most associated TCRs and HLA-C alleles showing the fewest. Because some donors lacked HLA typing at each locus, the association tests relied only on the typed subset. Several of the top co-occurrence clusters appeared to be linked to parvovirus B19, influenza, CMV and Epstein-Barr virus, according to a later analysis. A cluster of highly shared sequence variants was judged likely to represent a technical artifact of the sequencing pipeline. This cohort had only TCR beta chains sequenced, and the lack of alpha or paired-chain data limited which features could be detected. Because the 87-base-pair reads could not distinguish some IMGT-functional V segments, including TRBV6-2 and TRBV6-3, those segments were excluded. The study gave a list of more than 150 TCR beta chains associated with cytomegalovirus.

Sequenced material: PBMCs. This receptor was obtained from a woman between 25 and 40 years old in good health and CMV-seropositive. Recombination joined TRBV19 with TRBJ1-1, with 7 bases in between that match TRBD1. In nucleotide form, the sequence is TGTGCCAGTAGCCTGGGACAGCCGACCACTGAAGCTTTCTTT. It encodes CASSLGQPTTEAFF.